These T cell receptor beta chains were read from a single sample in a study of blood T cell repertoires in COVID-19. Sequencing was performed with immunoSEQ multiplex PCR; in TCRdb, only in-frame clones are kept and a portion is missing. The sample carries 65,000 to 90,000 clones, about nine tenths recorded once. The specimen was peripheral blood. These receptors all come from a woman aged 50 to 65 with active or convalescent COVID-19. CDR3s include the opening cysteine and the closing phenylalanine or tryptophan. Fields, in order: V gene, D gene, J gene, CDR3 protein, CDR3 DNA. A D gene is named only where the DNA matches it firmly.

TRBV12-3/TRBV12-4	-	TRBJ1-4	CASSPRGEKLFF	TGTGCCAGCAGCCCGCGGGGAGAAAAACTGTTTTTT
TRBV2	-	TRBJ2-5	CASSIQGNLAETQYF	TGTGCCAGCAGTATACAGGGAAATTTGGCAGAGACCCAGTACTTC
TRBV6-1	-	TRBJ2-3	CASSGAPLVGTDTQYF	TGTGCCAGCAGTGGCGCCCCTTTGGTGGGCACAGATACGCAGTATTTT
TRBV25-1	TRBD1	TRBJ1-5	CASSAQGQGNQPQHF	TGTGCCAGCAGTGCACAGGGACAGGGGAATCAGCCCCAGCATTTT
TRBV5-1	-	TRBJ1-6	CASSTAGVSPLHF	TGCGCCAGCAGCACCGCAGGGGTTTCACCCCTCCACTTT
TRBV9	TRBD2	TRBJ2-5	CASSASGGKAETQYF	TGTGCCAGCAGCGCTAGCGGGGGTAAAGCGGAGACCCAGTACTTC
TRBV6-2/TRBV6-3	TRBD1	TRBJ1-3	CASSRSGTANTIYF	TGTGCCAGCAGTCGTAGCGGGACAGCGAACACCATATATTTT
TRBV24-1	-	TRBJ2-1	CATSDSLASSYNEQFF	TGTGCCACCAGTGATTCCCTCGCCAGCTCCTACAATGAGCAGTTCTTC
TRBV30	-	TRBJ1-4	CAWSREKLFF	TGTGCCTGGAGTCGTGAAAAACTGTTTTTT
TRBV10-3	TRBD2	TRBJ2-3	CAISVERGATDTQYF	TGTGCCATCAGTGTCGAGCGGGGGGCCACAGATACGCAGTATTTT
TRBV10-3	TRBD2	TRBJ2-1	CAIRESSGSSYNEQFF	TGTGCCATCAGAGAATCTAGCGGGAGCTCCTACAATGAGCAGTTCTTC
TRBV7-6	-	TRBJ1-1	CASSTQDLTNTEAFF	TGTGCCAGCAGCACTCAAGATCTTACGAACACTGAAGCTTTCTTT
TRBV19	-	TRBJ1-2	CASSHNVKDLYGYTF	TGTGCCAGTAGCCATAACGTCAAGGACTTATATGGCTACACCTTC
TRBV4-2	-	TRBJ1-2	CASSQEMEDYGYTF	TGTGCCAGCAGCCAAGAAATGGAGGACTATGGCTACACCTTC
TRBV7-8	-	TRBJ1-3	CASSLEARVFGNTIYF	TGTGCCAGCAGCTTAGAAGCCAGGGTCTTTGGAAACACCATATATTTT
TRBV25-1	-	TRBJ2-4	CASTPGEVAKNIQYF	TGTGCCAGCACCCCCGGGGAGGTAGCCAAAAACATTCAGTACTTC
TRBV18	TRBD2	TRBJ2-7	CASSAAKGLAGSSRFYEQYF	TGTGCCAGCTCAGCGGCAAAGGGACTAGCGGGGTCCTCTCGCTTTTACGAGCAGTACTTC
TRBV6-2/TRBV6-3	-	TRBJ2-1	CASSYGRGEQFF	TGTGCCAGCAGTTACGGCCGAGGTGAGCAGTTCTTC
TRBV6-2/TRBV6-3	TRBD1	TRBJ1-2	CASSLGQGNYGYTF	TGTGCCAGCAGTCTAGGACAGGGTAACTATGGCTACACCTTC
TRBV7-2	TRBD1	TRBJ2-6	CASPLRDSHSGANVLTF	TGTGCCAGCCCCCTCCGGGACAGTCACTCTGGGGCCAACGTCCTGACTTTC